The 24 T cell receptor beta chains below come from one sample, sequenced in a study of blood T cell repertoires in COVID-19. Measured with immunoSEQ multiplex PCR; TCRdb has only the in-frame clones, and not every one. The sample shows tens of thousands of clones, 82% of them seen only once. The sequenced material came from peripheral blood. The receptor source for this set is a human donor in a cohort sampled during active COVID-19.

The V call is TRBV20-1, the J call TRBJ1-2; D not certain. The V and J ends lost 3 bases and 8 bases respectively, with 10 bases between them. CDR1 and CDR2 from the germline V gene are DFQATT and SNEGSKA (reference sequence). This CDR3 has 11 residues. CDR3: CSASHARGYTF. In DNA, the CDR3 is TGCAGTGCTAGTCACGCCCGGGGCTACACCTTC.

The chain recombines TRBV5-1 with TRBJ1-6; D not resolved. The CDR3 runs to 16 residues. Trimming shortened V by 0 bases and J by 2 bases, and 9 bases separated the two germline ends. Germline V gene lookup returns CDR1 SGHRS and CDR2 YFSETQ. CDR3 coding DNA: TGCGCCAGCAGCTTGGGGGCAGGAACCTATAATTCACCCCTCCACTTT. Amino acid sequence: CASSLGAGTYNSPLHF.

The chain is built from TRBV19 and TRBJ1-1, with unresolved D. The CDR3 spans 15 residues. The V end was cut by 2 bases, the J end by 0 bases, with 10 bases between. The germline V gene encodes CDR1 LNHDA and CDR2 SQIVND (reference sequence). CDR3 amino acids: CASSIYGEMNTEAFF. The CDR3, as DNA: TGTGCCAGTAGTATATACGGGGAAATGAACACTGAAGCTTTCTTT.

This clone was observed a single time. The V gene is TRBV5-6, the J gene TRBJ2-3; the match to TRBD2 covers 9 bases. V dropped 0 bases and J dropped 6; count of bases not matched to a gene: 2. The CDR3 is 14 residues long. Germline CDR1 SGHDT, CDR2 YYEEEE. The CDR3 sequence is CASSLGLAGDTQYF. The CDR3 coding sequence is TGTGCCAGCAGCTTGGGCCTAGCGGGGGATACGCAGTATTTT.

This clone was seen only a few times. J is TRBJ2-6 and V is TRBV5-1; 13 bases align to TRBD2. The CDR3 extends over 18 amino acids. Germline CDR1 SGHRS, CDR2 YFSETQ. With V trimmed by 7 bases and J by 1 base, 8 bases remained unmatched. CDR3 in amino acids: CASGSQGLAGSGANVLTF. CDR3 DNA: TGCGCCAGCGGGTCCCAGGGACTAGCGGGGTCTGGGGCCAACGTCCTGACTTTC.

The rearrangement links TRBV5-6 to TRBJ2-7; D is uncertain. The CDR3 covers 16 residues. Looked up from germline, CDR1 is SGHDT and CDR2 is YYEEEE. V was clipped by 1 base and J by 4 bases, with 18 bases between them. The CDR3 nucleotides read TGTGCCAGCAGCTTGAGGCCACAGAACCTCTTGTACGAGCAGTACTTC. This encodes CASSLRPQNLLYEQYF. The whole variable domain, remainder taken from reference TRBV5-6 and TRBJ2-7, is DAGVTQSPTHLIKTRGQQVTLRCSPKSGHDTVSWYQQALGQGPQFIFQYYEEEERQRGNFPDRFSGHQFPNYSSELNVNALLLGDSALYLCASSLRPQNLLYEQYFGPGTRLTVT.

CDR3 amino acids: CASNPLAGVADTQYF. The CDR3 nucleotides are TGTGCCAGCAATCCTCTAGCGGGGGTGGCAGATACGCAGTATTTT. The V gene is TRBV6-5, the J gene TRBJ2-3; 10 nucleotides align to TRBD2. Germline lookup yields CDR1 MNHEY and CDR2 SVGAGI. V shed 7 bases, J shed 4 bases, and the junction held 8 bases outside the gene matches. The CDR3 sequence is 15 residues long.

The chain joins TRBV5-6 to TRBJ1-2; D is unresolved. There are 16 residues in the CDR3. V was pared by 2 bases and J by 1 base, with 15 bases between. Germline loops: CDR1 SGHDT, CDR2 YYEEEE. This chain's CDR3 is CASSFNSGYNNYGYTF. CDR3 DNA sequence: TGTGCCAGCAGCTTTAACTCAGGCTACAATAACTATGGCTACACCTTC.

CDR3 loop: CASSLAPQGARETQYF. Here the CDR3 DNA reads TGCGCCAGCAGCTTGGCCCCACAGGGGGCGCGGGAGACCCAGTACTTC. The chain uses TRBV5-1 and TRBJ2-5; 9 positions agree with TRBD1. CDR3 size: 16 residues. V lost 0 bases, J lost 5 bases, and 8 bases stayed unmatched. Germline V gene sequence: CDR1 SGHRS, CDR2 YFSETQ.

The gene calls are TRBV5-6 and TRBJ1-1; no reliable D call. Per germline, CDR1 SGHDT and CDR2 YYEEEE. V lost 0 bases and J lost 1, with 10 bases in between. There are 15 residues in the CDR3. The CDR3 loop reads CASSLGVAGNTEAFF. CDR3 DNA: TGTGCCAGCAGCTTGGGAGTGGCAGGGAACACTGAAGCTTTCTTT.

This sequence joins TRBV2 and TRBJ2-5, with D possibly TRBD1 on 5 matching bases. Germline CDR1 reads SNHLY; CDR2 reads FYNNEI. The CDR3 has 13 amino acids. The V and J ends lost 6 bases and 3 bases respectively, with 11 bases between them. The CDR3 loop is CASRGAGKETQYF. Written as DNA, the CDR3 is TGTGCCAGCAGAGGGGCAGGGAAAGAGACCCAGTACTTC.

This chain uses TRBV11-1 with TRBJ1-2; TRBD1 is a possible D gene (6 bases). The V end lost 5 bases, the J end lost 1 base, and 14 bases lay between the germline ends. CDR3 length: 15 amino acids. CDR1 is SGHAT and CDR2 is FQDESV in the germline V gene (reference sequence). The CDR3 sequence: CASSPGAGVNYGYTF. CDR3 coding DNA: TGTGCCAGCAGCCCCGGGGCAGGGGTTAACTATGGCTACACCTTC.

The rearrangement uses TRBV11-2 and TRBJ2-5; D might be TRBD2 (6 bases). Trimming left V 5 bases short and J 2 bases short, with 9 bases between. CDR1 and CDR2 (germline): SGHAT, FQNNGV. The CDR3 extends over 13 amino acids. CDR3 protein: CASSRGNQETQYF. The CDR3 DNA follows: TGTGCCAGCAGCCGGGGGAATCAAGAGACCCAGTACTTC.

Remarks on this clone: Germline is not matched at one junction end, which may reflect a read error. The chain employs TRBV7-7 and TRBJ1-1; no clear D gene. This CDR3 is built from 13 residues. CDR1 and CDR2 from the germline V gene are SSHAT and FNYEAQ (reference sequence). CDR3 protein: CASSLRPNTEAFF. The CDR3 DNA reads TGTGCTAGCAGCTTACGTCCGAACACTGAAGCTTTCTTT.

The chain employs TRBV11-2 and TRBJ1-1; no definite D call. Germline assignment: CDR1 SGHAT and CDR2 FQNNGV. This CDR3 has 10 residues. V lost 6 bases and J 6 bases, leaving 5 bases between the germline ends. The chain's CDR3 is CASSFSEAFF. The CDR3 region has the DNA TGTGCCAGCAGTTTCTCTGAAGCTTTCTTT.

The CDR3: CASSKDRQEQYF. The CDR3 region has the DNA TGTGCCAGCAGCAAGGACAGGCAAGAGCAGTACTTC. This chain uses TRBV6-5 with TRBJ2-7; 7 nucleotides align to TRBD1. Looked up from germline, CDR1 is MNHEY and CDR2 is SVGAGI. The CDR3 runs 12 residues. The trim removed 6 bases at V and 7 bases at J, leaving 6 bases unmatched.

The J gene is TRBJ1-2, the V gene TRBV6-5; D may be TRBD1 (6 bases). Per germline, CDR1 MNHEY and CDR2 SVGAGI. V lost 8 bases and J lost 2, with 9 bases in between. The CDR3 has 12 amino acids. The CDR3: CASGQGNYGYTF. The CDR3 nucleotides are TGTGCCAGCGGCCAGGGGAACTATGGCTACACCTTC.

This clone was found a few times. The J gene is TRBJ1-5, the V gene TRBV19; perhaps TRBD1 as D (6 bases). V shed 3 bases and J shed 3 bases, with 9 bases lying between them. Germline CDR1 reads LNHDA; CDR2 reads SQIVND (reference sequence). CDR3 size: 14 residues. The CDR3 reads CASSIGTPNQPQHF. The CDR3 bases are TGTGCCAGTAGTATCGGGACACCCAATCAGCCCCAGCATTTT.

The J gene is TRBJ1-5, the V gene TRBV15; D possibly corresponds to TRBD1 (5 bases). CDR3 length: 15 residues. CDR1 LNHNV and CDR2 YYDKDF come from the germline V gene (reference sequence). The V and J ends lost 4 bases and 0 bases respectively, with 10 bases between them. This CDR3 reads CATSIHRHSNQPQHF. The CDR3 nucleotides read TGTGCCACCAGCATCCACAGGCATAGCAATCAGCCCCAGCATTTT.

V and J are TRBV2 and TRBJ2-7, with 11 bases matching TRBD1. The CDR3 totals 14 residues. The V gene's germline CDR1 is SNHLY and CDR2 FYNNEI. The V and J ends lost 8 bases and 7 bases, in that order; junction bases with no gene match: 10. As DNA, the CDR3 is TGTGCCAGCGGACCGGGACAGGGGGTGTTTGAGCAGTACTTC. Amino acids: CASGPGQGVFEQYF.

In this sample, this clone turned up a few times. The chain has TRBV12-3 or TRBV12-4 and TRBJ1-5, with D unresolved. The V gene lost 4 bases and the J gene lost 0 bases, with 4 bases spanning the gap. The CDR3 runs to 13 residues. The CDR3 DNA sequence: TGTGCCAGCAGTTCTTATAGCAATCAGCCCCAGCATTTT. Encoded protein: CASSSYSNQPQHF.

The chain carries TRBV2 and TRBJ2-1; D perhaps matches TRBD1 (6 bases). The CDR3 sequence is 15 residues long. V gave up 4 bases and J gave up 7 bases, with 17 bases separating them. Per germline, CDR1 SNHLY and CDR2 FYNNEI. The CDR3 nucleotides are TGTGCCAGCAGTGGAACAGGGTTAGATAGGAATGAGCAGTTCTTC. This codes for CASSGTGLDRNEQFF.

The V gene is TRBV6-5, the J gene TRBJ2-7; TRBD1 matches at 8 bases. Looked up from germline, CDR1 is MNHEY and CDR2 is SVGAGI. J was trimmed by 5 bases and V by 7 bases; bases with no gene match: 10. This CDR3 spans 14 amino acids. CDR3: CASNTGQGKDEQYF. The CDR3 nucleotides read TGTGCCAGCAATACAGGACAGGGAAAAGACGAGCAGTACTTC.

This chain uses TRBV4-1 with TRBJ2-7, with D maybe TRBD1 (6 bases). Germline V lookup: CDR1 MGHRA, CDR2 YSYEKL. The V gene lost 1 base and the J gene lost 1 base, with 8 bases spanning the gap. The CDR3 is made up of 14 amino acids. CDR3 bases: TGCGCCAGCAGCCAAGGGGACACTTCCTACGAGCAGTACTTC. Amino acid sequence: CASSQGDTSYEQYF.